These 20 T cell receptor beta chains share one sample of origin, sequenced in a study of response to subunit inactivated influenza vaccine. TCRdb reprocessed the RT-PCR reads via MiXCR and lists one record per CDR3 protein. Here the sample spans about 700,000 distinct CDR3 sequences, 14% being singletons. The input for sequencing was PBMCs from blood, taken around two weeks before vaccination. These receptors all come from a man over 45 who received an inactivated influenza vaccine.

This clonotype has a handful of counts. The gene calls are TRBV27 and TRBJ2-1; the D is unclear. Trimming cost V 3 bases and J 3 bases, with 9 bases left between them. Per germline, CDR1 MNHEY and CDR2 SMNVEV (reference sequence). The CDR3 extends over 14 amino acids. CDR3 bases: TGTGCCAGCAGTTTCCCTCCGAGCTACAATGAGCAGTTCTTC. Encoded protein: CASSFPPSYNEQFF.

The table lists this clonotype with a few counts. The chain joins TRBV9 to TRBJ2-3; 13 nucleotides line up with TRBD2. The CDR3 covers 21 residues. With V trimmed by 0 bases and J by 5 bases, 18 bases remained unmatched. Germline V lookup: CDR1 SGDLS, CDR2 YYNGEE. The CDR3 coding sequence is TGTGCCAGCAGCGTAGTCGGGACTAGCGGGAAGATGGCCGGTGGTGGAGATACGCAGTATTTT. Protein: CASSVVGTSGKMAGGGDTQYF.

This clonotype was seen a handful of times. The CDR3 reads CSARGGGWDTEAFF. In DNA, the CDR3 is TGCAGTGCTAGAGGGGGAGGGTGGGACACTGAAGCTTTCTTT. The chain links TRBV20-1 to TRBJ1-1; no clear D. CDR3 length equals 14 residues. Trimming took 1 base from V and 3 from J, leaving 12 bases between them. Per germline, CDR1 DFQATT and CDR2 SNEGSKA (reference sequence).

The genes are TRBV7-9 and TRBJ1-2; D is ambiguous. The CDR3 is made up of 12 amino acids. Germline assignment: CDR1 SEHNR and CDR2 FQNEAQ (reference sequence). V lost 1 base to trimming and J lost 7 bases, with 7 bases between them. This CDR3 reads CASSLDQGGYTF. The CDR3 DNA reads TGTGCCAGCAGCTTAGACCAAGGTGGCTACACCTTC.

The chain employs TRBV10-3 and TRBJ2-1; D might be TRBD2 (6 bases). The CDR3 has 15 residues. Trimming took 5 bases from V and 7 from J, leaving 18 bases between them. Germline CDR1 ENHRY, CDR2 SYGVKD. CDR3 in amino acids: CAISRVIGSVNEQFF. The CDR3 DNA sequence: TGTGCCATCAGTCGAGTTATCGGGAGTGTAAATGAGCAGTTCTTC.

This clonotype has just a few counts. V and J are TRBV11-1 and TRBJ2-5, with 8 bases lining up with TRBD1. V lost 1 base to trimming and J lost 5 bases; unmatched junction nucleotides: 15. The length of the CDR3 is 18 residues. Germline V gene lookup returns CDR1 SGHAT and CDR2 FQDESV (reference sequence). CDR3 nucleotides: TGTGCCAGCAGCTTAGGAGGGACAGGTTTCGGGTCGGTCGAGACCCAGTACTTC. Amino acid sequence: CASSLGGTGFGSVETQYF.

V is TRBV9 and J is TRBJ2-2; perhaps TRBD2 as D (5 bases). Germline CDR1 reads SGDLS; CDR2 reads YYNGEE. V shed 2 bases and J shed 5 bases, with 13 bases lying between them. The CDR3 extends over 15 amino acids. For the CDR3, the DNA is TGTGCCAGCAGCGTGAGGGCAAGTCATACCGGGGAGCTGTTTTTT. This translates into CASSVRASHTGELFF.

This clonotype showed up just a few times. This chain connects TRBV20-1 to TRBJ2-7, with TRBD2 identical over 7 bases. There are 10 residues in the CDR3. Germline lookup yields CDR1 DFQATT and CDR2 SNEGSKA (reference sequence). J gave up 7 bases and V 6 bases, and 3 bases lay outside the gene matches. DNA for the CDR3: TGCAGTGCCCACGGGGGGGAGCAGTACTTC. Protein sequence: CSAHGGEQYF.

The chain employs TRBV4-3 and TRBJ2-2; 8 nucleotides align to TRBD1. Germline CDR1 reads LGHNA; CDR2 reads YSLEER. Trimming cost V 3 bases and J 5 bases; bases outside gene matches: 5. There are 15 residues in the CDR3. CDR3 coding DNA: TGCGCCAGCAGCCACGACAGGGGATGGACCGGGGAGCTGTTTTTT. Translated: CASSHDRGWTGELFF.

The CDR3, as DNA: TGTGCCAGCAGTTTCCCCGGTTTGCGAGGAACAGATACGCAGTATTTT. Translated, it gives CASSFPGLRGTDTQYF. The V and J genes are TRBV12-3 or TRBV12-4 and TRBJ2-3; D is undetermined. Between the trimmed V and J ends, which lost 3 bases and 3 bases, there was a span of 16 bases. The CDR3 contains 16 residues.

The chain recombines TRBV7-9 with TRBJ1-6; D gene uncertain. The CDR3 is 15 amino acids. Trimming pared 3 bases from V and 5 bases from J, leaving 11 bases between. Looked up from germline, CDR1 is SEHNR and CDR2 is FQNEAQ (reference sequence). This chain's CDR3 is CASSFASRDNSPLHF. Written as DNA, the CDR3 is TGTGCCAGCAGCTTCGCCTCCCGCGATAATTCACCCCTCCACTTT.

The chain has TRBV7-9 and TRBJ2-7, with 9 positions matching TRBD1. From germline, CDR1 is SEHNR and CDR2 FQNEAQ (reference sequence). There are 14 residues in the CDR3. The junction had 3 bases not matched to a gene; V was cut back by 4 bases and J by 2 bases. The CDR3 bases are TGTGCCAGCAGCTACGACAGGGGGGCCTACGAGCAGTACTTC. This translates into CASSYDRGAYEQYF. Variable domain in full (rest from reference TRBV7-9 and TRBJ2-7): DTGVSQNPRHKITKRGQNVTFRCDPISEHNRLYWYRQTLGQGPEFLTYFQNEAQLEKSRLLSDRFSAERPKGSFSTLEIQRTEQGDSAMYLCASSYDRGAYEQYFGPGTRLTVT.

The gene calls are TRBV20-1 and TRBJ2-3; the D is unclear. The CDR3 loop spans 13 amino acids. CDR1 is DFQATT, CDR2 SNEGSKA, per germline (reference sequence). Trimming stripped 7 bases from V and 3 bases from J, with 14 bases between. The CDR3 nucleotides read TGCAGTGAAGTAGGGTCTGTGACAGATACGCAGTATTTT. Its protein is CSEVGSVTDTQYF.

This chain connects TRBV27 to TRBJ2-7; 9 nucleotides agree with TRBD1. Per germline, CDR1 MNHEY and CDR2 SMNVEV (reference sequence). V lost 6 bases to trimming and J lost 0 bases; unmatched junction nucleotides: 9. The CDR3 contains 16 residues. The CDR3 loop is CASSSSGTGFSYEQYF. The DNA of the CDR3 is TGTGCCAGCAGCTCCTCGGGGACAGGGTTCTCCTACGAGCAGTACTTC.

V and J are TRBV6-1 and TRBJ2-7; D remains unclear. Trimming took 2 bases from V and 4 from J, leaving 6 bases between them. Germline CDR1 is MNHNS and CDR2 is SASEGT. The CDR3 has 12 residues. The CDR3: CASSEMGYEQYF. CDR3 nucleotides: TGTGCCAGCAGTGAAATGGGATACGAGCAGTACTTC.

Concerning this clonotype: The junction departs from germline at one end; a sequencing error may be responsible. The V gene is TRBV30, the J gene TRBJ2-1; 10 bases map to TRBD2. Per the germline V gene, CDR1 is GTSNPN and CDR2 is SVGIG (reference sequence). This CDR3 contains 11 residues. The CDR3 region is CAWSVGTSALF. The CDR3 bases are TGTGCCTGGAGTGTAGGGACTAGCGCTTTATTC.

This clonotype was seen a handful of times. V gene TRBV6-1 combines with J gene TRBJ1-2; the D gene is possibly TRBD1 (5 bases). This CDR3 has 16 amino acids. V was pared by 8 bases and J by 4 bases, with 23 bases between. Germline CDR1 is MNHNS and CDR2 is SASEGT. The DNA for the CDR3 is TGTGCCAGCCGCGACGCCACGGGGGGAATCAGCTATGGCTACACCTTC. Protein: CASRDATGGISYGYTF.

V and J are TRBV20-1 and TRBJ2-3; D tentatively reads TRBD1 or TRBD2 (6 bases each). The V end was cut by 0 bases, the J end by 5 bases, with 15 bases between. CDR1 is DFQATT, CDR2 SNEGSKA, per germline (reference sequence). The CDR3 totals 15 residues. CDR3 protein: CSARDRRGLEDTQYF. CDR3 nucleotides: TGCAGTGCTAGAGATCGGAGGGGGTTAGAAGATACGCAGTATTTT.

DNA for the CDR3: TGCGCCAGCAGCTTGGCTCGCGCGGCTAGCGGGACGAATGAGCAGTTCTTC. It yields the protein CASSLARAASGTNEQFF. The J gene is TRBJ2-1, the V gene TRBV5-1, with TRBD2 identical over 9 bases. The CDR3 has 17 residues. With V trimmed by 0 bases and J by 7 bases, 11 bases remained unmatched. The germline V gene has CDR1 SGHRS and CDR2 YFSETQ.

This clonotype was detected a few times. The gene calls are TRBV7-8 and TRBJ1-3, with no clear D. Germline V gene lookup returns CDR1 SGHVS and CDR2 FQNEAQ. This CDR3 comprises 15 residues. V was clipped by 4 bases and J by 0 bases, with 10 bases between them. CDR3 residues: CASSSPVSSGNTIYF. CDR3 nucleotide sequence: TGTGCCAGCAGCTCGCCAGTATCCTCTGGAAACACCATATATTTT. Based on the CDR3 plus reference TRBV7-8 and TRBJ1-3, the full variable domain is GAGVSQSPRYKVAKRGQDVALRCDPISGHVSLFWYQQALGQGPEFLTYFQNEAQLDKSGLPSDRFFAERPEGSVSTLKIQRTQQEDSAVYLCASSSPVSSGNTIYFGEGSWLTVV.